The 11 T cell receptor beta chains presented below share a single source sample, sequenced in a study of T cell repertoires in cytomegalovirus infection. Antigens of these TCRs are unknown. Each CDR3 protein is one row after TCRdb ran MiXCR on the reads. The sample includes around 570,000 distinct CDR3 sequences, 40% of them seen just once. The sample was cultured PBMCs, taken from culture after CMV antigen stimulation. These receptors were obtained from a human donor in good health (CMV status not recorded). Some clones in this sample may be carry-over from other donors' samples.

This clonotype was picked up a small number of times. V and J are TRBV18 and TRBJ2-7; D perhaps matches TRBD2 (6 bases). V lost 3 bases to trimming and J lost 6 bases, with 15 bases between them. This CDR3 contains 14 residues. Germline CDR1 KGHSH, CDR2 LQKENI. The CDR3 is CASSPEWEDGEQYF. CDR3 DNA: TGTGCCAGCTCACCTGAATGGGAGGACGGCGAGCAGTACTTC.

This clonotype has just a few counts. The chain links TRBV7-2 to TRBJ2-7; D unclear. Germline loops: CDR1 SGHTA, CDR2 FQGNSA. V was clipped by 1 base and J by 0 bases, with 10 bases between them. This CDR3 spans 15 amino acids. The CDR3 loop reads CASSLESRSSYEQYF. CDR3 coding DNA: TGTGCCAGCAGCTTAGAGAGCAGAAGCTCCTACGAGCAGTACTTC.

In the case of this clonotype: A much larger clone differs from this one at a single base, so this may be a read error. V is TRBV7-8 and J is TRBJ2-5; 9 bases agree with TRBD2. This CDR3 comprises 17 residues. Germline loops: CDR1 SGHVS, CDR2 FQNEAQ. This CDR3 reads CANSLGIAGGSQETQYF. The CDR3 coding sequence is TGTGCCAACAGCTTAGGTATCGCGGGAGGGTCCCAAGAGACCCAGTACTTC.

The rearrangement links TRBV19 to TRBJ2-1; 9 bases fit TRBD1. Germline CDR1 reads LNHDA; CDR2 reads SQIVND (reference sequence). The CDR3 length is 12 residues. V lost 10 bases and J lost 6; bases outside the gene matches: 4. CDR3 residues: CATQTGGNEQFF. CDR3 DNA sequence: TGTGCCACTCAGACAGGGGGCAATGAGCAGTTCTTC.

This clonotype was seen more than once but under ten times. The J gene is TRBJ1-2, the V gene TRBV7-9; weak D call: TRBD1 (6 bases). Germline lookup yields CDR1 SEHNR and CDR2 FQNEAQ (reference sequence). Trimming took 5 bases from V and 7 from J, leaving 11 bases between them. CDR3 length equals 12 residues. The CDR3 DNA follows: TGTGCCAGCAGCAAGGGGGGTGTTGGCTACACCTTC. This encodes CASSKGGVGYTF.

The table lists this clonotype with a few counts. The chain combines TRBV7-8 with TRBJ2-3, with D unresolved. The CDR3 length is 14 residues. Germline V gene sequence: CDR1 SGHVS, CDR2 FQNEAQ. Trimming shortened V by 1 base and J by 4 bases, and 9 bases separated the two germline ends. CDR3 loop: CASSLDPGADTQYF. CDR3 nucleotide sequence: TGTGCCAGCAGCTTAGACCCGGGTGCAGATACGCAGTATTTT.

This clonotype was seen once. The rearrangement links TRBV2 to TRBJ1-5; weak D call: TRBD1 (6 bases). Germline CDR1 SNHLY, CDR2 FYNNEI. The CDR3 has 14 residues. Deletions cut 6 bases from V and 5 bases from J, with 14 bases between. CDR3 loop: CASRGGTLYQPQHF. Written as DNA, the CDR3 is TGTGCCAGCAGAGGGGGGACATTGTATCAGCCCCAGCATTTT.

The J gene is TRBJ2-3, the V gene TRBV19; 10 bases agree with TRBD1. V trimming: 5 bases; J trimming: 3 bases; junction bases outside the gene matches: 5. This CDR3 region has 15 residues. Germline V gene sequence: CDR1 LNHDA, CDR2 SQIVND (reference sequence). As DNA, the CDR3 is TGTGCCAGTAGTCGTTGGGGACAGGGGACAGATACGCAGTATTTT. It translates to CASSRWGQGTDTQYF.

This clonotype was observed a handful of times. The chain recombines TRBV7-8 with TRBJ2-7; TRBD2 agrees at 9 bases. J was trimmed by 7 bases and V by 1 base; bases with no gene match: 5. The CDR3 spans 14 residues. CDR1 SGHVS and CDR2 FQNEAQ come from the germline V gene. CDR3 region: CASSLGSGRMEQYF. CDR3 bases: TGTGCCAGCAGCTTAGGGAGCGGGAGGATGGAGCAGTACTTC. Using reference TRBV7-8 and TRBJ2-7 for the parts outside the CDR3, the full variable domain is GAGVSQSPRYKVAKRGQDVALRCDPISGHVSLFWYQQALGQGPEFLTYFQNEAQLDKSGLPSDRFFAERPEGSVSTLKIQRTQQEDSAVYLCASSLGSGRMEQYFGPGTRLTVT.

The rearrangement joins TRBV6-5 to TRBJ1-6; tentatively, D is TRBD1 (5 bases). The germline gives CDR1 MNHEY, CDR2 SVGAGI. V dropped 3 bases and J dropped 6 bases, with 12 bases sitting between them. The CDR3 sequence is 15 residues long. The CDR3 sequence is CASSYTHGGNSPLHF. The DNA of the CDR3 is TGTGCCAGCAGTTATACCCACGGGGGTAATTCACCCCTCCACTTT.

The genes are TRBV4-1 and TRBJ2-1; a weak D match, TRBD2 (6 bases). V dropped 6 bases and J dropped 0 bases, with 18 bases sitting between them. The CDR3 spans 17 residues. Germline V gene lookup returns CDR1 MGHRA and CDR2 YSYEKL. The CDR3 loop is CASRRPGRGSSYNEQFF. CDR3 sequence (DNA): TGCGCCAGCAGACGACCAGGACGGGGGTCCTCCTACAATGAGCAGTTCTTC.